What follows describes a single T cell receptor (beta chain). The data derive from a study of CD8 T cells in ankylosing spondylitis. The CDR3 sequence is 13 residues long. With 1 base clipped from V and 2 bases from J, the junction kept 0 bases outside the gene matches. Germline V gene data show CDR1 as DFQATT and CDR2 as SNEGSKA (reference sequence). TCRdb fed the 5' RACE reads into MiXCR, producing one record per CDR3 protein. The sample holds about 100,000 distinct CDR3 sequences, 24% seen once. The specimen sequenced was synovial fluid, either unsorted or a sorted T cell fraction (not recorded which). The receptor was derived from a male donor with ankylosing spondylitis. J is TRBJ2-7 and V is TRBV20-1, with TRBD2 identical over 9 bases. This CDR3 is CSARGLAAYEQYF. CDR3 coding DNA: TGCAGTGCTAGAGGACTAGCGGCCTACGAGCAGTACTTC.